The sequence of this TCR beta chain was determined in a study of identical twins. Points from the study as a whole: While abundant cord blood beta clonotypes carried fewer insertions, memory repertoires showed no such pattern. The conclusions drew on cross-sectional statistical analysis instead of tracking the same donors. Weaker excess sharing between twins was seen in beta out-of-frame sequences.

Template switching introduced a universal primer site, and the cDNA bore unique molecular identifiers. TCRdb reprocessed the 5' RACE reads with MiXCR, giving one entry per CDR3 protein. The sample has 450,000 or so distinct CDR3 sequences, less than 20% seen once; the top ten hold approximately 12%. Germline values: CDR1 SGHTA, CDR2 FQGNSA. The CDR3 is made up of 15 amino acids. The ends were cut back, 2 bases at V and 3 bases at J, with 13 bases in the middle. This clonotype was observed a handful of times. The antigen remains unidentified. The sequenced material came from naive T cells sorted from blood. The rearrangement links TRBV7-2 to TRBJ1-2; D is possibly TRBD1 (5 bases). This clonotype originated in a man aged 50 to 60 in good health. CDR3 region: CASSLRGGGDYGYTF. Written as DNA, the CDR3 is TGTGCCAGCAGCTTACGGGGGGGAGGAGACTATGGCTACACCTTC.